This T cell receptor beta chain is drawn from a study of PD-1 blockade in classical Hodgkin lymphoma. As regards this clone: Its antigen remains unknown.

Following autologous stem cell transplantation, relapse occurred in every patient, and exposure to brentuximab vedotin varied. Best response was recorded as complete response, partial response or progressive disease. The assay was immunoSEQ multiplex PCR, and TCRdb's table has in-frame clones only and misses some. The sample shows 20,000 to 25,000 clones, 81% of them seen only once. Study outcomes and limitations: Nothing has yet pinned down what causes the repertoire differences, possibly disease activity or prior therapy. Lower baseline TCR diversity marked trial partial responders and progressors. Newly diagnosed patients reportedly trailed healthy donors in baseline TCR diversity.

This material consisted of peripheral blood mononuclear cells (PBMCs), taken before the second cycle of nivolumab. This sequence was found in a human donor with classical Hodgkin lymphoma.

The CDR3 DNA follows: TGTGCCAGCAGGGCAGGGAAAAATGAGCAGTTCTTC. This codes for CASRAGKNEQFF. The chain links TRBV6-1 to TRBJ2-1; D may be TRBD1 (5 bases). Germline V gene sequence: CDR1 MNHNS, CDR2 SASEGT. CDR3 length: 12 amino acids. V was trimmed by 6 bases and J by 7 bases, leaving 10 bases between them.